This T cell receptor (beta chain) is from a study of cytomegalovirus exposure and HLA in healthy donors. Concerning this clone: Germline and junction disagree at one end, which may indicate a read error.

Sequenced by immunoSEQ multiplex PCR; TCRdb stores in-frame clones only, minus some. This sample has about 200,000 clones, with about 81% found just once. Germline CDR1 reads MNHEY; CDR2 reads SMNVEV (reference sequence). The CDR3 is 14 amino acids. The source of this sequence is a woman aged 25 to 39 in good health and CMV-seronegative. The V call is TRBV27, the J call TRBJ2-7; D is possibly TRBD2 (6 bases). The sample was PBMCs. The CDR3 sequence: CASSRAGTANEQYF. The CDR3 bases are TGTGCCAGCAGTCGAGCCGGGACTGCGAACGAACAGTACTTC.